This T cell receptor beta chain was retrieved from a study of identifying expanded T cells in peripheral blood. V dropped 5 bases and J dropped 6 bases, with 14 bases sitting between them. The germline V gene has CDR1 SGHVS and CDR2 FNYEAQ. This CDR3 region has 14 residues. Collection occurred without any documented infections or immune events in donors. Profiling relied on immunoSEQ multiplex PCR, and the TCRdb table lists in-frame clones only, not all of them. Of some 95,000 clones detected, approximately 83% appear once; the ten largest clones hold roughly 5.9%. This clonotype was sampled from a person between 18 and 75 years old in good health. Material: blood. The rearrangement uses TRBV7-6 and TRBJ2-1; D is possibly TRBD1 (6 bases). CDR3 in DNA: TGTGCCAGCAGCCAATTCACAGGGCCCAATGAGCAGTTCTTC. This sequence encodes CASSQFTGPNEQFF.